The 3 T cell receptor beta chains presented below share a single source sample, sequenced in a study of blood T cells in healthy people across ages. Next came a second PCR, run for about 6 to 12 cycles, which used a sample-barcoded 5' primer along with a J-beta primer mix. In TCRdb, the 5' RACE reads were re-called with MiXCR into one record per CDR3 protein. The table includes about 720,000 distinct CDR3 sequences, roughly 20% detected once. Specimen: blood. The receptors stem from a man aged 70-80 years in good health.

This clonotype turned up a few times. V gene TRBV18 combines with J gene TRBJ1-4; D unclear. Germline V gene lookup returns CDR1 KGHSH and CDR2 LQKENI. V was clipped by 6 bases and J by 4 bases, with 15 bases between them. The CDR3 is 15 amino acids. In DNA form, the CDR3 reads TGTGCCAGCTCTCACGACATAAGGGATAATGAAAAACTGTTTTTT. It translates to CASSHDIRDNEKLFF. Complete variable domain (other parts from reference TRBV18 and TRBJ1-4): NAGVMQNPRHLVRRRGQEARLRCSPMKGHSHVYWYRQLPEEGLKFMVYLQKENIIDESGMPKERFSAEFPKEGPSILRIQQVVRGDSAAYFCASSHDIRDNEKLFFGSGTQLSVL.

The rearrangement uses TRBV21-1 and TRBJ2-5; the table calls TRBD1, which could not be checked here. Matching the DNA end better, TRBJ2-7 makes the J call doubtful. TRBV21-1 is a pseudogene locus. The length of the CDR3 is 16 residues. The CDR3 loop is CASSKDGAFRSYEQYF. The CDR3 DNA sequence: TGTGCCAGCAGCAAAGACGGGGCGTTTCGATCCTACGAGCAGTACTTC.

This chain joins TRBV5-1 and TRBJ2-3, with 8 bases aligning to TRBD2. Germline assignment: CDR1 SGHRS and CDR2 YFSETQ. The V and J ends lost 5 bases and 7 bases, in that order; junction bases with no gene match: 6. The CDR3 has 13 residues. For the CDR3, the DNA is TGCGCCAGCAGTGGCGGGGGGACAAATACGCAGTATTTT. Encoded protein: CASSGGGTNTQYF.